This T cell receptor (beta chain) comes out of a study of T-cell memory formation after mild COVID-19 (dated by TCRdb to the early 2020s). Study-wide context: TCR sequence clusters from the two donors were found to be largely donor specific. In two donors, T-cell clones that expanded and contracted after mild COVID-19 were followed by sequencing TCRalpha and TCRbeta repertoires longitudinally. Two young, previously healthy adult volunteers made up the cohort, one male and one female.

Here is what the overall study found, with its caveats: Some responding clones were detected in pre-infection memory, suggesting pre-existing cross-reactive memory T cells joined the SARS-CoV-2 response. The study covered only a couple of mild cases, and larger cohorts including severe cases with pre-infection samples were considered necessary. The second-wave clones that peaked on day 37 were not confirmed to be SARS-CoV-2 specific. From day 15 to 85, contracting clones showed balanced CD4/CD8 phenotypes, whereas a second wave of clones that expanded from day 15 to 37 leaned towards CD4+. Contracting CD4+ clones were found mainly in CM and EM memory subsets, while CD8+ clones were enriched in EMRA.

The data were produced on an Illumina NovaSeq 6000. TCRalpha and TCRbeta cDNA libraries were built by 5'RACE with constant-segment primers, adding sample barcodes and unique molecular identifiers. Trizol reagent was used to extract RNA from every sample. Library amplification was performed in two PCR steps, and a second sample barcode and Illumina TruSeq adapters were introduced in the second step. Sequencing of the libraries was done on an Illumina NovaSeq, producing 2 x 150 bp paired-end reads. The original methods were these. The reads were demultiplexed and collapsed into UMI-guided consensus sequences using migec v1.2.7. Using mixcr v2.1.11, UMI consensuses were aligned to TRA and TRB V and J templates and then assembled into clonotypes. A clonotype was counted as expanded or contracted only if both edgeR and NoisET called the change significant, with noise models trained on biological replicates. For edgeR calls, a false discovery rate-adjusted p below 0.01 and a log2 fold-change threshold of 1 were applied. PCA with hierarchical clustering of max-normalized trajectories of the 1000 most abundant clonotypes was used as exploratory dynamics analysis. Each responding clone was given a CD4 or CD8 phenotype based on the CD4+ and CD8+ repertoires, which had been sequenced separately. TCRdb took the public reads, trimmed them with fastp at Q25, ran MiXCR for clone calling and kept in-frame beta chains. Identical CDR3 protein sequences are pooled into one entry, listed with their most common genes and DNA. The V and J calls were not made by the authors but by TCRdb's processing. The sample data list over 350,000 distinct CDR3 sequences, and approximately 15% of these were observed just once. Of the sample, about 22% is held by the ten largest clones.

Ficoll-Paque density gradient centrifugation was used to isolate PBMCs. In this sample, this clonotype turned up a few times. Its binding antigen is unknown. Per-nucleotide qualities are absent, and no much larger clonotype sits a single base away. From the germline V gene, CDR1 is SGHRS and CDR2 is YFSETQ. Including cysteine and phenylalanine, the CDR3 has 14 amino acids. The kept DNA is CDR3 alone, 42 bases in frame from the first base. Trimming at the junction amounts to 0 bases on V and 4 bases on J, and the germline ends lie 9 bases apart. The chain links TRBV5-1 with TRBJ2-3; confidence is insufficient to name the D gene. The material sequenced was PBMCs or a T cell subset sorted from them (not recorded which). The source is a man aged 18-30 years who had mild COVID-19 (a few samples of this study predate the infection). The sample titles of this study are shuffled in the database, so cell type and time point are left out; the donor was told from shared clones. At the DNA level, the sequence is TGCGCCAGCAGCTTGGTCCCTGTCCCAGATACGCAGTATTTT. Protein translation: CASSLVPVPDTQYF. When the CDR3 is completed using the reference TRBV5-1 and TRBJ2-3 genes on either side, the full variable domain is KAGVTQTPRYLIKTRGQQVTLSCSPISGHRSVSWYQQTPGQGLQFLFEYFSETQRNKGNFPGRFSGRQFSNSRSEMNVSTLELGDSALYLCASSLVPVPDTQYFGPGTRLTVL.